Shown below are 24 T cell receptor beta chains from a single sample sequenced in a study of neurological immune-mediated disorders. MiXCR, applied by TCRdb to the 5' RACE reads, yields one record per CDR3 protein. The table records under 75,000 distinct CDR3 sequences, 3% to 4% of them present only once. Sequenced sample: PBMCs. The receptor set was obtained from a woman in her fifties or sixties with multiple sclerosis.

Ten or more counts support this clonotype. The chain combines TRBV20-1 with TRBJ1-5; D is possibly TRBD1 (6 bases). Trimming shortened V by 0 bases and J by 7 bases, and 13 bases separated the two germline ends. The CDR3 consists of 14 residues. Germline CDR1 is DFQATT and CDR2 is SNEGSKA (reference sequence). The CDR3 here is CSARDLQGGQPQHF. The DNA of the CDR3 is TGCAGTGCTAGAGATCTACAGGGAGGGCAGCCCCAGCATTTT.

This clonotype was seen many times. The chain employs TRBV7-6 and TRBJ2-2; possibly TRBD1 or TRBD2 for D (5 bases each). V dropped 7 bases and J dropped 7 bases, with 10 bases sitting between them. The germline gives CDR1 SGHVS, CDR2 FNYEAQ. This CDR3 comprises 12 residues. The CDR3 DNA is TGTGCCAGCAATGAGGGGTTCGGGGAGCTGTTTTTT. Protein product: CASNEGFGELFF.

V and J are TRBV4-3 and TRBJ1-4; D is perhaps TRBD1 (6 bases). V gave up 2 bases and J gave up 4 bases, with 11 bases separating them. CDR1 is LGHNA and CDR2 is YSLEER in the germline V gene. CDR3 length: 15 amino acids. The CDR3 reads CASSQRDRNNEKLFF. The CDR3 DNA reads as TGCGCCAGCAGCCAACGTGACAGGAATAATGAAAAACTGTTTTTT.

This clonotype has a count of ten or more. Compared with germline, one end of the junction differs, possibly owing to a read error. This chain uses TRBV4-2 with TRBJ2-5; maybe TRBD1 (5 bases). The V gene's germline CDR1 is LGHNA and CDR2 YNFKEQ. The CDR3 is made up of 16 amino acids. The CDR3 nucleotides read TGTGCCAGCAGCCACCTCCCAGGGAATAAACAAGAAACCCAGTACTTC. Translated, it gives CASSHLPGNKQETQYF.

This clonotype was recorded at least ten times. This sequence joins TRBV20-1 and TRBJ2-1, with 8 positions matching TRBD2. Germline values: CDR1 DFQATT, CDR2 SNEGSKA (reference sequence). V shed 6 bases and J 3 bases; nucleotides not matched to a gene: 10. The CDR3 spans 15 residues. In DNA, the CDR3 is TGCAGTGCCAGCGCCCCGGGACTAGTCTACAATGAGCAGTTCTTC. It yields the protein CSASAPGLVYNEQFF.

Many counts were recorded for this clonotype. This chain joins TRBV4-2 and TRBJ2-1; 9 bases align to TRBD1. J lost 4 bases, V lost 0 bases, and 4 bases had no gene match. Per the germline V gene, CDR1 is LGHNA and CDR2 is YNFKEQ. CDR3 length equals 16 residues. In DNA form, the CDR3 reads TGTGCCAGCAGCCAAGACCGGGACAGGGCTTACAATGAGCAGTTCTTC. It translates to CASSQDRDRAYNEQFF.

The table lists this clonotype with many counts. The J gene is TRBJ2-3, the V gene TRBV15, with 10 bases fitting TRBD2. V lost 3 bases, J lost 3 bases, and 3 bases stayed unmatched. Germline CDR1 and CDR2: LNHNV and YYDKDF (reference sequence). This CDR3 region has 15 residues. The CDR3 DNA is TGTGCCACCAGCAGGGCACTAGCGGGGACAGATACGCAGTATTTT. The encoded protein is CATSRALAGTDTQYF.

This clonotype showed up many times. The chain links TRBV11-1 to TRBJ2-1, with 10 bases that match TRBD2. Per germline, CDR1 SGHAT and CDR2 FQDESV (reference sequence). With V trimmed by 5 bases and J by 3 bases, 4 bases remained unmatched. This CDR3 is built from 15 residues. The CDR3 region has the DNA TGTGCCAGCAGCCCTAGCGGGGGCCTCTACAATGAGCAGTTCTTC. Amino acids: CASSPSGGLYNEQFF.

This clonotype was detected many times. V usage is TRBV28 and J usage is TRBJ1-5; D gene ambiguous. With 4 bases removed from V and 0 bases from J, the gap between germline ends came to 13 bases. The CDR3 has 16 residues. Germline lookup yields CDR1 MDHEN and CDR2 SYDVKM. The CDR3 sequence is CASSSSSRVSNQPQHF. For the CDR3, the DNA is TGTGCCAGCAGTTCCTCGTCAAGGGTTAGCAATCAGCCCCAGCATTTT.

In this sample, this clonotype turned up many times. For the CDR3, the DNA is TGTGCCAGCAGTTTAGCGGGAGGTCCGCGGGAGCTGTTTTTT. It translates to CASSLAGGPRELFF. The V and J genes are TRBV27 and TRBJ2-2; 8 bases are shared with TRBD2. The V gene's germline CDR1 is MNHEY and CDR2 SMNVEV (reference sequence). The CDR3 is 14 amino acids. The V gene end was trimmed by 2 bases and the J gene end by 9 bases; junction bases not matched to a gene: 5.

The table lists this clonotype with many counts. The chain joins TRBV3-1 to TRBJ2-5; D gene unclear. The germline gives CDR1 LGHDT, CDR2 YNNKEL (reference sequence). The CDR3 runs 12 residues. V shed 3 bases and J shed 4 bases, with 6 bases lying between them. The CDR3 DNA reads TGTGCCAGCAGCCACAGTGGAGAGACCCAGTACTTC. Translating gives CASSHSGETQYF.

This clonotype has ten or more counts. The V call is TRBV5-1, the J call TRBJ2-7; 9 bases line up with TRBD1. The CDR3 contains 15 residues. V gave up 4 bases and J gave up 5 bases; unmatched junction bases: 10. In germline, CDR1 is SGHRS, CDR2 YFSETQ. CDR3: CASSTNTGGIDEQYF. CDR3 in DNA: TGCGCCAGCAGCACAAATACAGGGGGCATCGACGAGCAGTACTTC.

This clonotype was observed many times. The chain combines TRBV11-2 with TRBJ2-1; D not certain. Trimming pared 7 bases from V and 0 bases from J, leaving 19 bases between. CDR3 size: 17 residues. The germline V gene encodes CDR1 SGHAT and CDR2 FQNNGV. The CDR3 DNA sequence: TGTGCCAGCACCCCAGGCCTAGAAACGAGCTCCTACAATGAGCAGTTCTTC. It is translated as CASTPGLETSSYNEQFF.

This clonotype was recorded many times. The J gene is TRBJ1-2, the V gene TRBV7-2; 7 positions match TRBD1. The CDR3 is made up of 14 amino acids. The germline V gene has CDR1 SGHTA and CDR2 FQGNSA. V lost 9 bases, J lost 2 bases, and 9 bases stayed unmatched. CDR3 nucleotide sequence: TGTGCCAGAATGGAGACAGGGATAAACTATGGCTACACCTTC. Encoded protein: CARMETGINYGYTF.

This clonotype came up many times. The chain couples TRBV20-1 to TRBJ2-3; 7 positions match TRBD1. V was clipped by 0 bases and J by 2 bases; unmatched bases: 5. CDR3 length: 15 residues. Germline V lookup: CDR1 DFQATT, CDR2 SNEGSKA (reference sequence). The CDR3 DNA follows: TGCAGTGCTAGAGAGTGGACAGGACCCACAGATACGCAGTATTTT. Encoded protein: CSAREWTGPTDTQYF.

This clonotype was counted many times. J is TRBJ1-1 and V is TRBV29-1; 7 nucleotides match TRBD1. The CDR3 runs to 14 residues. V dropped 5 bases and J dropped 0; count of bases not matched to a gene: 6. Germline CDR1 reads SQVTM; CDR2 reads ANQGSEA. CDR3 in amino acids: CSVRETGMNTEAFF. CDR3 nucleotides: TGCAGCGTTAGGGAGACAGGGATGAACACTGAAGCTTTCTTT.

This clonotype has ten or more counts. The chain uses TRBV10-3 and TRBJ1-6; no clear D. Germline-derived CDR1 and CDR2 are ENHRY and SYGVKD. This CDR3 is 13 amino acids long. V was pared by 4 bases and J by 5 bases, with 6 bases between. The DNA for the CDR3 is TGTGCCATCAGTGTGAACGATAATTCACCCCTCCACTTT. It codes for CAISVNDNSPLHF.

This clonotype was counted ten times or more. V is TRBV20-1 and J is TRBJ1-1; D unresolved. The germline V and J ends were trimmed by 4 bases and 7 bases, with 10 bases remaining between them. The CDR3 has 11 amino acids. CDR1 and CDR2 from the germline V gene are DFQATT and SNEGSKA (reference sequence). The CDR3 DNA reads TGCAGTGCTAACCCCTCCTATGAAGCTTTCTTT. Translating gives CSANPSYEAFF.

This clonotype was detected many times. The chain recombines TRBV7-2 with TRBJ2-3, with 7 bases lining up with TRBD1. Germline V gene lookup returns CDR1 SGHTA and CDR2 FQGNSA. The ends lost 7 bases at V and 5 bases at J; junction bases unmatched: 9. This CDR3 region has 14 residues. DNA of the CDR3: TGTGCCAGCAACCGAGGACAGGTTAGAGATACGCAGTATTTT. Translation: CASNRGQVRDTQYF.

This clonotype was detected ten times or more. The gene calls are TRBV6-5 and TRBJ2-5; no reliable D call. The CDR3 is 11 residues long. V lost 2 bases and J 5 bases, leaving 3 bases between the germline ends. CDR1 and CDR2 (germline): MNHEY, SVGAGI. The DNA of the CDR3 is TGTGCCAGCAGTTACATGGAGACCCAGTACTTC. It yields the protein CASSYMETQYF.

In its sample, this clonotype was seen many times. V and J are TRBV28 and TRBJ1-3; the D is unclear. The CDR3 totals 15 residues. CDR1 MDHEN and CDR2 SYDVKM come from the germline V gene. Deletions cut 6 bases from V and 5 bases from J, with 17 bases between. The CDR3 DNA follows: TGTGCCAGCAGCACCCTAGCTGCGGGTAGAAACACCATATATTTT. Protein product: CASSTLAAGRNTIYF.

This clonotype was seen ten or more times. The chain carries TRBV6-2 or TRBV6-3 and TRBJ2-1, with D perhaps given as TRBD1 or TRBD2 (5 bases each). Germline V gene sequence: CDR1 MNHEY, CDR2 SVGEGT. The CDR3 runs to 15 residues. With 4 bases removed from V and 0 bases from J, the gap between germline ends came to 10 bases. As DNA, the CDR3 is TGTGCCAGCAGTTGGGACGGGAACTCCTACAATGAGCAGTTCTTC. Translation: CASSWDGNSYNEQFF.

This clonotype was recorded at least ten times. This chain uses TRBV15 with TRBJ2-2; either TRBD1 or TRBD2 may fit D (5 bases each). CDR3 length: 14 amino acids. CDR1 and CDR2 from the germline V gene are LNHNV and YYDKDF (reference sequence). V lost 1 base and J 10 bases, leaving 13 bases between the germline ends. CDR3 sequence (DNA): TGTGCCACCAGCAGAGGAGGGGATTCCGTGGAGCTGTTTTTT. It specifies CATSRGGDSVELFF.

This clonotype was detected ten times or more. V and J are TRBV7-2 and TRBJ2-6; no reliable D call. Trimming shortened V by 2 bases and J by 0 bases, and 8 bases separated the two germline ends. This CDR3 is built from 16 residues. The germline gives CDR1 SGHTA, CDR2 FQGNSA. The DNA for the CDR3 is TGTGCCAGCAGCTTATTGAGGAGCTCTGGGGCCAACGTCCTGACTTTC. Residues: CASSLLRSSGANVLTF.